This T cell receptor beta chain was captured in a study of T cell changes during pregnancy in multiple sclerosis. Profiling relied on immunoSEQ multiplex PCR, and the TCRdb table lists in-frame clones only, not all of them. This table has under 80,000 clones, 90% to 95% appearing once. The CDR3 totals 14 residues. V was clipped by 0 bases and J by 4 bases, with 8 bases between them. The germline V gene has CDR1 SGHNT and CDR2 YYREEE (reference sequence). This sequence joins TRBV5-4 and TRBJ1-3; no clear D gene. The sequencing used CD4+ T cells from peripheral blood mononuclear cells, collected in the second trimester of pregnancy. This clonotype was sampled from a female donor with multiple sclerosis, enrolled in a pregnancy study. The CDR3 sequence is CASSLEGRGNTIYF. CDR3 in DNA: TGTGCCAGCAGCTTGGAAGGGAGGGGAAACACCATATATTTT.